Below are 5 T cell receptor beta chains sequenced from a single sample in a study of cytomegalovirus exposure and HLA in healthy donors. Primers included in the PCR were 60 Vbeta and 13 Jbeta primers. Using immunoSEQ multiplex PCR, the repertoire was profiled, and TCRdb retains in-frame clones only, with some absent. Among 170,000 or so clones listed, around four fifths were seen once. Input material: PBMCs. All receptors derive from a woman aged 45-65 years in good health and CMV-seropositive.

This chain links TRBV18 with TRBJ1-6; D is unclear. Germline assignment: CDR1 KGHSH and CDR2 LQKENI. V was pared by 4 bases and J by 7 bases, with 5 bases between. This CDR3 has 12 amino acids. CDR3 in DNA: TGTGCCAGCTCACACCTAAATTCACCCCTCCACTTT. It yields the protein CASSHLNSPLHF.

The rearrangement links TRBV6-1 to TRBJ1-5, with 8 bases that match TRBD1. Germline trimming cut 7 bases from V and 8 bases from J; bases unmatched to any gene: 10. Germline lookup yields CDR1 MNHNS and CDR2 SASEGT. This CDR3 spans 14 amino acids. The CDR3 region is CASTPDRVLKPQHF. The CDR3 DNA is TGTGCCAGCACCCCGGACAGGGTTCTTAAGCCCCAGCATTTT.

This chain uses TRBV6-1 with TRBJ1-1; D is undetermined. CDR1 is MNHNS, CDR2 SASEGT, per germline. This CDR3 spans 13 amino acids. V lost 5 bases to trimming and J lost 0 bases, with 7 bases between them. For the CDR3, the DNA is TGTGCCAGCAGTAATCCAGTGAACACTGAAGCTTTCTTT. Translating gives CASSNPVNTEAFF.

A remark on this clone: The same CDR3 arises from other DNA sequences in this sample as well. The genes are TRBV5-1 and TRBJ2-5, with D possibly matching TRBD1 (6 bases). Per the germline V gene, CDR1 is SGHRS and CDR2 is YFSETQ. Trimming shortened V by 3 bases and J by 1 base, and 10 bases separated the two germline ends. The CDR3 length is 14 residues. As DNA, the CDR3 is TGCGCCAGCAGCTCGGGGACATCCCAAGAGACCCAGTACTTC. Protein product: CASSSGTSQETQYF.

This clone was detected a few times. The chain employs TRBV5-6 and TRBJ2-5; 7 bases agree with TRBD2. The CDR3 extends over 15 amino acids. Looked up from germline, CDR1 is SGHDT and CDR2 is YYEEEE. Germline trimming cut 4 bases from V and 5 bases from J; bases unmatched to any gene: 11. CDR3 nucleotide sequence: TGTGCCAGCAGCCCGCAAGCGGGGTTGATGGAGACCCAGTACTTC. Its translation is CASSPQAGLMETQYF.